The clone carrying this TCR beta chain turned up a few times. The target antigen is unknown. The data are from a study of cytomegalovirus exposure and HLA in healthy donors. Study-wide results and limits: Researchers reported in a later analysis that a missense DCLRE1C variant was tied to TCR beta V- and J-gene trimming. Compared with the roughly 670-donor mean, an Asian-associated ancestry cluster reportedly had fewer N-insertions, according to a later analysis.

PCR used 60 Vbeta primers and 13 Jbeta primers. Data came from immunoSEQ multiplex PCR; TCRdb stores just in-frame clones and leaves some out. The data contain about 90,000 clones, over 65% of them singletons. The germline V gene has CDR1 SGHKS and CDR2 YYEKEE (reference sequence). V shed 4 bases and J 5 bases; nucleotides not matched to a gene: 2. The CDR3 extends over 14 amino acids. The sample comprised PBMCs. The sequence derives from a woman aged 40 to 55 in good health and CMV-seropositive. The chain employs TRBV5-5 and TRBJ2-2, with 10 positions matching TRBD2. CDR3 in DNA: TGTGCCAGCAGCCGAGCGGGAGGGACCGGGGAGCTGTTTTTT. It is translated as CASSRAGGTGELFF.